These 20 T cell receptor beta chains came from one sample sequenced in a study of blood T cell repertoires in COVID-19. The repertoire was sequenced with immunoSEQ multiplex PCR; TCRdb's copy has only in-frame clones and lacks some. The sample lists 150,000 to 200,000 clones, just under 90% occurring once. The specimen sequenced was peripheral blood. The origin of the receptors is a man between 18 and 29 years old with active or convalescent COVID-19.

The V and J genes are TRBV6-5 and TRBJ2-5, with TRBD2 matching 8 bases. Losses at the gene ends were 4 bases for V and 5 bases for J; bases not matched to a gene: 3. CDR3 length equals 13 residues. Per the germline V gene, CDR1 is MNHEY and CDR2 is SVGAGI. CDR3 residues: CASSLTGGETQYF. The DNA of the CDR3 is TGTGCCAGCAGTTTAACGGGAGGGGAGACCCAGTACTTC.

CDR3 loop: CASSPTGGVKYEQYF. The CDR3 region has the DNA TGTGCCAGCAGCCCCACAGGCGGGGTCAAGTACGAGCAGTACTTC. The chain combines TRBV13 with TRBJ2-7; D is perhaps TRBD2 (6 bases). The germline V gene has CDR1 PRHDT and CDR2 FYEKMQ (reference sequence). This CDR3 is built from 15 residues. V gave up 5 bases and J gave up 4 bases, with 18 bases separating them.

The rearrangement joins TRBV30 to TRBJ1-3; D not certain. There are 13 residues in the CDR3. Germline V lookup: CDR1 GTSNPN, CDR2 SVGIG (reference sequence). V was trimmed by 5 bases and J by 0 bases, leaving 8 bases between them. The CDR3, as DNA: TGTGCCTGGGACCGGGGCTCTGGAAACACCATATATTTT. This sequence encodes CAWDRGSGNTIYF.

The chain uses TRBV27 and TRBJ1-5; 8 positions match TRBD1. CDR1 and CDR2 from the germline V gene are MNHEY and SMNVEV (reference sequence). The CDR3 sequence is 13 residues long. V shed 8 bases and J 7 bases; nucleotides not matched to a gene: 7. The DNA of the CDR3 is TGTGCCAGCGCCAGACAGGGGATCCAGCCCCAGCATTTT. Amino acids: CASARQGIQPQHF.

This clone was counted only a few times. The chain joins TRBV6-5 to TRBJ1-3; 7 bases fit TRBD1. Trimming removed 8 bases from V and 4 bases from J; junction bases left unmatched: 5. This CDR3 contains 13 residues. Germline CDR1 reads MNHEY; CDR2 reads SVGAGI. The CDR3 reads CASLQGLGNTIYF. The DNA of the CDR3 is TGTGCCAGCCTACAGGGGTTGGGAAACACCATATATTTT.

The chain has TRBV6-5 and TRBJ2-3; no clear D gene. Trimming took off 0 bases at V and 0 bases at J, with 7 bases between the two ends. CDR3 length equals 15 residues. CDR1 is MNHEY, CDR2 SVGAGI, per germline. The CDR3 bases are TGTGCCAGCAGTTACTCGATTACTAGCACAGATACGCAGTATTTT. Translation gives CASSYSITSTDTQYF.

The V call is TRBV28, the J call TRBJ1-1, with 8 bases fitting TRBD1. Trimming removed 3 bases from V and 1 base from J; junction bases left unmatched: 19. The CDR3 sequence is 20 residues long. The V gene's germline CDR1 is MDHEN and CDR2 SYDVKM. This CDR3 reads CASSFSLGQGAIFSNTEAFF. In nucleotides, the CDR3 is TGTGCCAGCAGTTTCTCCCTAGGACAGGGCGCGATTTTCTCGAACACTGAAGCTTTCTTT. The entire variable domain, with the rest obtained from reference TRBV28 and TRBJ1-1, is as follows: DVKVTQSSRYLVKRTGEKVFLECVQDMDHENMFWYRQDPGLGLRLIYFSYDVKMKEKGDIPEGYSVSREKKERFSLILESASTNQTSMYLCASSFSLGQGAIFSNTEAFFGQGTRLTVV.

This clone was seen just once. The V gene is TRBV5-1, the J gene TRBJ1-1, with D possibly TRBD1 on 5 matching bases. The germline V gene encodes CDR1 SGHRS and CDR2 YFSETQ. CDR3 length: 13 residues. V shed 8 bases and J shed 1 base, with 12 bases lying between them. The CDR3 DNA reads TGCGCCAGTGGCAGGGTCGGGAACACTGAAGCTTTCTTT. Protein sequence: CASGRVGNTEAFF.

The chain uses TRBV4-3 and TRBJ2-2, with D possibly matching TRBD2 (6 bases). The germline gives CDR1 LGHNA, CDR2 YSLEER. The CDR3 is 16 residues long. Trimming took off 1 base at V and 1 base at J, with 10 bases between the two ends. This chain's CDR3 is CASSQVGLRNTGELFF. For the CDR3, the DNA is TGCGCCAGCAGCCAAGTGGGACTTAGGAACACCGGGGAGCTGTTTTTT.

The CDR3 is CASRRYTGELFF. CDR3 bases: TGTGCCAGCAGGAGGTATACCGGGGAGCTGTTTTTT. V is TRBV2 and J is TRBJ2-2; D unresolved. The CDR3 runs 12 residues. Trimming shortened V by 6 bases and J by 5 bases, and 7 bases separated the two germline ends. In germline, CDR1 is SNHLY, CDR2 FYNNEI.

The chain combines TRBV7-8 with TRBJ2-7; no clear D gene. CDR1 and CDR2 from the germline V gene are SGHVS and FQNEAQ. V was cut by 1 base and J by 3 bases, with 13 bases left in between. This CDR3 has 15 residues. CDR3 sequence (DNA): TGTGCCAGCAGCTTAGACCGGGTCCCCCTCTACGAGCAGTACTTC. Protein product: CASSLDRVPLYEQYF.

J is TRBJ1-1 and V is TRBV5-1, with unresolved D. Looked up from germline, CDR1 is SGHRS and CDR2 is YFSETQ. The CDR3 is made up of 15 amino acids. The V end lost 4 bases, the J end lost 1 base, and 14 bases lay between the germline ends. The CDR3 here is CASSRALLANTEAFF. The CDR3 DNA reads TGCGCCAGCAGCCGCGCCCTATTAGCGAACACTGAAGCTTTCTTT. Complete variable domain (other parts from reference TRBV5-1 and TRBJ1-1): KAGVTQTPRYLIKTRGQQVTLSCSPISGHRSVSWYQQTPGQGLQFLFEYFSETQRNKGNFPGRFSGRQFSNSRSEMNVSTLELGDSALYLCASSRALLANTEAFFGQGTRLTVV.

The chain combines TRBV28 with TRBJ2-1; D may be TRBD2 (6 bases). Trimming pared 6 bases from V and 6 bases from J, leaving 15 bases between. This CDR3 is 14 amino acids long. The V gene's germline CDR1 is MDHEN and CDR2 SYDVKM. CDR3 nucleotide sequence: TGTGCCAGCAGGCGCGGGACTTTGACCAATGAGCAGTTCTTC. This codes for CASRRGTLTNEQFF. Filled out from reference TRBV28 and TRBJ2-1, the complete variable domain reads DVKVTQSSRYLVKRTGEKVFLECVQDMDHENMFWYRQDPGLGLRLIYFSYDVKMKEKGDIPEGYSVSREKKERFSLILESASTNQTSMYLCASRRGTLTNEQFFGPGTRLTVL.

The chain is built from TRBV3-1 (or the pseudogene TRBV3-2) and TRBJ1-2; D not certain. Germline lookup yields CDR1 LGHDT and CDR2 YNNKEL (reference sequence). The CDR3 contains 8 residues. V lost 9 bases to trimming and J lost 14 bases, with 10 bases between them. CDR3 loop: CARHRGTF. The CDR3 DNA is TGTGCCAGACACCGGGGTACCTTC.

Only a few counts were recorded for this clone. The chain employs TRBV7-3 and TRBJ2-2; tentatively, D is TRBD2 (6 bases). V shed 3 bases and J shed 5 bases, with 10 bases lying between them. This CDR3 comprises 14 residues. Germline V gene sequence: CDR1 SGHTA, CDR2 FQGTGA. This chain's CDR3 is CASSLTRITGELFF. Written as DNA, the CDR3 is TGTGCCAGCAGCTTGACTAGGATTACCGGGGAGCTGTTTTTT.

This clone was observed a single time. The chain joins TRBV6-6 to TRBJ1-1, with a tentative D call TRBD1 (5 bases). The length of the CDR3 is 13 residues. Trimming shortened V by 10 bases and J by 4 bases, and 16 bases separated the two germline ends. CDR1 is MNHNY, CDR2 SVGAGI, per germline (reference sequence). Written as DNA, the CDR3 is TGTGCCACTTCCGATTCGGGGGGCACTGAAGCTTTCTTT. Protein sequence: CATSDSGGTEAFF.

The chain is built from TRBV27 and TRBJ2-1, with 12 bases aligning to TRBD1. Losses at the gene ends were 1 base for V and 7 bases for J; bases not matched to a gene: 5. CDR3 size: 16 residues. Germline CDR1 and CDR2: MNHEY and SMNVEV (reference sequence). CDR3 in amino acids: CASSLWGTGGMNEQFF. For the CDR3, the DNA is TGTGCCAGCAGTTTATGGGGGACAGGGGGCATGAATGAGCAGTTCTTC.

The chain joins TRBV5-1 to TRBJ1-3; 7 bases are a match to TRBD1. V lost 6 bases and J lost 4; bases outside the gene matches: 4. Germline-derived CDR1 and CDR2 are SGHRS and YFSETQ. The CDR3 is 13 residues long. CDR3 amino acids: CASTRGDGNTIYF. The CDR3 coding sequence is TGCGCCAGCACCAGGGGGGACGGAAACACCATATATTTT.

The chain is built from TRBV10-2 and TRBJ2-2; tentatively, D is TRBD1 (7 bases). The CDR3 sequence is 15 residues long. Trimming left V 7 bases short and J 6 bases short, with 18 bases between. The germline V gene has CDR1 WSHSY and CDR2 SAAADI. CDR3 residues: CASKRVEGAAGELFF. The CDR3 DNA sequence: TGCGCCAGCAAAAGGGTGGAGGGGGCGGCCGGGGAGCTGTTTTTT.

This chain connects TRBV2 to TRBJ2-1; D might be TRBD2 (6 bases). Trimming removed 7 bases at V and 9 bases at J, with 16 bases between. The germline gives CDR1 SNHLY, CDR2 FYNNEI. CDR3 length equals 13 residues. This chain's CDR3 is CASTLAPTGEQFF. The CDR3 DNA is TGTGCCAGCACACTAGCTCCTACGGGTGAGCAGTTCTTC. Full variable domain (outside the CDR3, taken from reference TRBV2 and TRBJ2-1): EPEVTQTPSHQVTQMGQEVILRCVPISNHLYFYWYRQILGQKVEFLVSFYNNEISEKSEIFDDQFSVERPDGSNFTLKIRSTKLEDSAMYFCASTLAPTGEQFFGPGTRLTVL.